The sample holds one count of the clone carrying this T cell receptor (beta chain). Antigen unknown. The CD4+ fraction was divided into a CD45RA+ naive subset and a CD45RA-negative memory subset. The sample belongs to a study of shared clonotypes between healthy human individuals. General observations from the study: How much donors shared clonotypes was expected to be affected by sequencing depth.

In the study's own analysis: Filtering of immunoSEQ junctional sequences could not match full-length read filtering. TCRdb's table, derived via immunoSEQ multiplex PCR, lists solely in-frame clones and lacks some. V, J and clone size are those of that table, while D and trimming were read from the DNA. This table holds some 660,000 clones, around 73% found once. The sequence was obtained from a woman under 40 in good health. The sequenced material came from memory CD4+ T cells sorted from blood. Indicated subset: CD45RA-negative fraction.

For the CDR3, the DNA is TGTGCCAGCAGTTCACTCGCGGGGGTCGGGGAGCTGTTTTTT. It codes for CASSSLAGVGELFF. The chain links TRBV25-1 to TRBJ2-2; 7 nucleotides align to TRBD2. V gave up 5 bases and J gave up 7 bases; unmatched junction bases: 7. Germline assignment: CDR1 MGHDK and CDR2 SYGVNS. This CDR3 is 14 amino acids long.